This TCR beta chain was recorded in a study of blood T cells in healthy people across ages. Sample-barcoded 5' priming and a J-beta primer mix drove a second PCR of 7 to 11 cycles. TCRdb recomputed calls from the 5' RACE reads with MiXCR, one row per CDR3 protein. This table has about 1.6 million distinct CDR3 sequences, 34% appearing once. Trimming left V 7 bases short and J 3 bases short, with 12 bases between. The germline gives CDR1 MNHEY, CDR2 SVGEGT. CDR3 length: 14 amino acids. The sample consisted of blood. The chain combines TRBV6-2 or TRBV6-3 with TRBJ2-2, with D perhaps TRBD1 or TRBD2 (5 bases each). The sequence was obtained from a woman in her thirties in good health. The CDR3: CASIRDQYTGELFF. The CDR3 coding sequence is TGTGCCAGCATCCGGGACCAATACACCGGGGAGCTGTTTTTT.